These T cell receptor beta chains were read from a single sample in a study of blood T cell repertoires in COVID-19. The method was immunoSEQ multiplex PCR; TCRdb's version includes in-frame clones alone and lacks a portion of them. Seen here are a few hundred thousand clones, about 85% observed once, and the top ten hold approximately 1.6%. Sequencing input: peripheral blood. These receptors were taken from a man in his 70s with acute or convalescent COVID-19. CDR3s include the opening cysteine and the closing phenylalanine or tryptophan. Each record gives: V gene, clone size, CDR3 length, J gene, D gene, CDR3 protein, CDR3 DNA. The D gene is left open where the match is weak. Rows may omit the clone size; those that give it use once, few, many or a size class.

TRBV7-8	once	16	TRBJ2-1	-	CASSAELGTYGGEQFF	TGTGCCAGCAGCGCGGAGCTAGGGACTTATGGGGGTGAGCAGTTCTTC
TRBV4-2	-	15	TRBJ1-5	-	CASSQDYRDNQPQHF	TGTGCCAGCAGCCAAGACTACAGAGACAATCAGCCCCAGCATTTT
TRBV7-2	-	16	TRBJ2-3	TRBD2	CASSLELAGGGNTQYF	TGTGCCAGCAGCTTAGAGCTAGCGGGAGGTGGTAATACGCAGTATTTT
TRBV29-1	-	13	TRBJ1-3	TRBD1	CSARTGSGNTIYF	TGCAGCGCTCGGACAGGCTCTGGAAACACCATATATTTT
TRBV9	-	15	TRBJ1-2	-	CASSVGTAVNYGYTF	TGTGCCAGCAGCGTCGGGACTGCAGTTAACTATGGCTACACCTTC
TRBV9	-	15	TRBJ2-5	TRBD2	CASSVRLGGLETQYF	TGTGCCAGCAGCGTACGGCTGGGGGGGTTAGAGACCCAGTACTTC
TRBV9	-	14	TRBJ2-5	-	CASSLRGRRGTQYF	TGTGCCAGCAGCCTACGAGGGCGGCGGGGTACCCAGTACTTC
TRBV6-2/TRBV6-3	-	14	TRBJ1-2	-	CASSYGLANYGYTF	TGTGCCAGCAGTTATGGTCTAGCTAACTATGGCTACACCTTC
TRBV20-1	-	14	TRBJ2-7	-	CSASRLVRPYEQYF	TGCAGTGCTAGTCGACTAGTAAGACCCTACGAGCAGTACTTC
TRBV5-1	-	14	TRBJ1-6	TRBD1	CASSGGQGNSPLHF	TGCGCCAGCAGCGGGGGACAGGGCAATTCACCCCTCCACTTT
TRBV3-1/TRBV3-2	-	15	TRBJ1-5	TRBD1	CASSPTGAINQPQHF	TGTGCCAGCAGCCCGACAGGGGCTATAAATCAGCCCCAGCATTTT
TRBV24-1	-	17	TRBJ2-6	TRBD1	CATSGGQGSAGANVLTF	TGTGCCACCAGTGGTGGACAGGGTTCGGCTGGGGCCAACGTCCTGACTTTC
TRBV6-2/TRBV6-3	-	15	TRBJ1-2	-	CASSPPNRENYGYTF	TGTGCCAGCAGCCCTCCAAACAGGGAGAACTATGGCTACACCTTC